The 9 T cell receptor beta chains below were found in one sample sequenced in a study of blood T cell repertoires in COVID-19. Profiling relied on immunoSEQ multiplex PCR, and the TCRdb table lists in-frame clones only, not all of them. Of more than 70,000 clones listed, 90% were seen once; the top ten hold around 5%. Sequenced input: peripheral blood. These receptors all come from a woman aged 18-29 years with acute or convalescent COVID-19.

The CDR3 DNA reads TGTGCCAGCACCCCCCGGGGGGCCCAGCATTTT. This codes for CASTPRGAQHF. This chain connects TRBV27 to TRBJ1-5, with D perhaps matching TRBD1 (5 bases). Germline V gene lookup returns CDR1 MNHEY and CDR2 SMNVEV (reference sequence). This CDR3 has 11 residues. Trimming left V 7 bases short and J 11 bases short, with 12 bases between.

This chain joins TRBV5-5 and TRBJ2-7; D ambiguous. Trimming cost V 0 bases and J 4 bases, with 8 bases left between them. This CDR3 spans 13 amino acids. Germline V gives CDR1 SGHKS, CDR2 YYEKEE (reference sequence). This CDR3 is CASSLGLGYEQYF. The CDR3 nucleotides are TGTGCCAGCAGCTTGGGACTCGGATACGAGCAGTACTTC.

This clone has just a few counts. The genes are TRBV23-1 and TRBJ2-7, with D possibly matching TRBD2 (6 bases). TRBV23-1 is placed among ORFs of uncertain function. The V end was cut by 11 bases, the J end by 2 bases, with 16 bases between. The CDR3 has 13 amino acids. The CDR3 reads CAGKGAGPYEQYF. The CDR3 region has the DNA TGCGCCGGCAAAGGGGCGGGACCCTACGAGCAGTACTTC.

The chain combines TRBV30 with TRBJ2-6, with D unclear. Germline V gene sequence: CDR1 GTSNPN, CDR2 SVGIG (reference sequence). The CDR3 runs to 15 residues. V lost 0 bases and J 0 bases, leaving 6 bases between the germline ends. The CDR3 nucleotides are TGTGCCTGGAGTGTACCAGTCTCTGGGGCCAACGTCCTGACTTTC. It codes for CAWSVPVSGANVLTF.

This clone was picked up one time. This CDR3 reads CASSVPPGARSTDTQYF. The CDR3 nucleotides are TGTGCCAGCAGTGTCCCCCCAGGGGCCCGCAGCACAGATACGCAGTATTTT. The V call is TRBV28, the J call TRBJ2-3, with a tentative D call TRBD1 (6 bases). Germline V gives CDR1 MDHEN, CDR2 SYDVKM. This CDR3 contains 17 residues. V lost 5 bases and J 0 bases, leaving 18 bases between the germline ends.

The chain uses TRBV27 and TRBJ1-6; weak D call: TRBD1 (5 bases). Germline lookup yields CDR1 MNHEY and CDR2 SMNVEV (reference sequence). The CDR3 has 15 residues. Trimming left V 1 base short and J 5 bases short, with 9 bases between. The CDR3, as DNA: TGTGCCAGCAGTTTATACGCAGGGAATAATTCACCCCTCCACTTT. As protein: CASSLYAGNNSPLHF.

The chain uses TRBV19 and TRBJ1-6, with D unresolved. Per the germline V gene, CDR1 is LNHDA and CDR2 is SQIVND (reference sequence). The V end was cut by 1 base, the J end by 5 bases, with 15 bases between. This CDR3 spans 17 amino acids. CDR3 in amino acids: CASSIGPTRPDNSPLHF. The CDR3, as DNA: TGTGCCAGTAGTATAGGCCCCACCAGGCCGGATAATTCACCCCTCCACTTT.

The rearrangement uses TRBV9 and TRBJ1-4; D unclear. There are 15 residues in the CDR3. V was shortened by 0 bases and J by 2 bases, with 8 bases between the two germline ends. Germline lookup yields CDR1 SGDLS and CDR2 YYNGEE. The CDR3 DNA reads TGTGCCAGCAGCGTAGGGAGTTTGACTAATGAAAAACTGTTTTTT. Protein: CASSVGSLTNEKLFF.

This rearrangement joins TRBV30 to TRBJ1-4, with no clear D. The CDR3 has 17 residues. Germline CDR1 GTSNPN, CDR2 SVGIG (reference sequence). V lost 2 bases, J lost 0 bases, and 16 bases lay in between. CDR3 amino acids: CAWSSYVAAATNEKLFF. For the CDR3, the DNA is TGTGCCTGGAGTTCCTATGTTGCAGCGGCAACTAATGAAAAACTGTTTTTT.